Included here is one T cell receptor (beta chain) sequence, with context. Its matching antigen is unknown. Depth targeted 1 in 200,000 to 1 in 1 million T cells, averaging roughly 9.7x coverage per clonotype. This table comes from immunoSEQ multiplex PCR, and its TCRdb copy is limited to in-frame clones, with some not included. The sample records about 160,000 clones, about 88% being singletons. The CDR3 covers 11 residues. With 4 bases removed from V and 6 bases from J, the gap between germline ends came to 3 bases. CDR1 and CDR2 (germline): SGHNT, YENEEA. This specimen belongs to a study of cytotoxic CD8 clonotypes in ibrutinib-treated CLL. General study results and limits: Clonality correlated strongly with circulating CD8+ T cells and exceeded age-matched healthy donors at baseline. At progression, clonality fell back toward baseline after rising at ibrutinib response.

The V call is TRBV11-3, the J call TRBJ2-2; no definite D call. This TCR was recovered from a human donor with chronic lymphocytic leukemia. Material: PBMCs, obtained at disease progression, from a patient treated with ibrutinib. This chain's CDR3 is CASSSSGELFF. CDR3 nucleotides: TGTGCCAGCAGCTCGTCCGGGGAGCTGTTTTTT.